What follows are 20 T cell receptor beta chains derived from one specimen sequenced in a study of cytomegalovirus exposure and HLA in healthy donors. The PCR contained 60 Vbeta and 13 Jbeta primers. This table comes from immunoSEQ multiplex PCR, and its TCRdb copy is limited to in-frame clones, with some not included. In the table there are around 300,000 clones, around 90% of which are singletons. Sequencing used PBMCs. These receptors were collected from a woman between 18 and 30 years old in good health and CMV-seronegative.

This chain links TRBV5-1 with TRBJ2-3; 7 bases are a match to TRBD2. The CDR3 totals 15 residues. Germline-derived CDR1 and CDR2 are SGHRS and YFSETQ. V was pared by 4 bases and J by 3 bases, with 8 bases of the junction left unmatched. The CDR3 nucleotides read TGCGCCAGCAGCATTGGGAGGGCCGGGACAGATACGCAGTATTTT. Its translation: CASSIGRAGTDTQYF.

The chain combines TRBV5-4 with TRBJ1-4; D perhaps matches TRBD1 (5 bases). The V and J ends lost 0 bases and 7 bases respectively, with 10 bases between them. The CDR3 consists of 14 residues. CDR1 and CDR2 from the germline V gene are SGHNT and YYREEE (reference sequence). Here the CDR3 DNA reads TGTGCCAGCAGCTTGGGACAGACCGGTGAAAAACTGTTTTTT. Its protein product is CASSLGQTGEKLFF.

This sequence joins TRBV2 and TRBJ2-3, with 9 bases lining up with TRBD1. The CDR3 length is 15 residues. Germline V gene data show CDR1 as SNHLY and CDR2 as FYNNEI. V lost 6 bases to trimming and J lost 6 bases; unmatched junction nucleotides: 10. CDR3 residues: CASRATGGNMDTQYF. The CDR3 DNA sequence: TGTGCCAGCAGGGCAACAGGGGGCAATATGGATACGCAGTATTTT.

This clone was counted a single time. In nucleotides, the CDR3 is TGTGCCAGCAGCCCTATCCAGGGGTTTAAGCCTGAAGCTTTCTTT. Its translation is CASSPIQGFKPEAFF. V and J are TRBV7-9 and TRBJ1-1; the D gene is possibly TRBD1 (6 bases). Trimming removed 5 bases at V and 6 bases at J, with 19 bases between. The CDR3 extends over 15 amino acids. CDR1 is SEHNR and CDR2 is FQNEAQ in the germline V gene (reference sequence). Supplemented by reference TRBV7-9 and TRBJ1-1, the full variable domain reads DTGVSQNPRHKITKRGQNVTFRCDPISEHNRLYWYRQTLGQGPEFLTYFQNEAQLEKSRLLSDRFSAERPKGSFSTLEIQRTEQGDSAMYLCASSPIQGFKPEAFFGQGTRLTVV.

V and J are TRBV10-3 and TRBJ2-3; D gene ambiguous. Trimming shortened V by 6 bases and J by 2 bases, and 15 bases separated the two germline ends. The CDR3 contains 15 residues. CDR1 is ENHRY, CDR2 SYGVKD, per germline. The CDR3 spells CAISRTDTYTDTQYF. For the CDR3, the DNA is TGTGCCATCAGCAGAACCGACACATACACAGATACGCAGTATTTT.

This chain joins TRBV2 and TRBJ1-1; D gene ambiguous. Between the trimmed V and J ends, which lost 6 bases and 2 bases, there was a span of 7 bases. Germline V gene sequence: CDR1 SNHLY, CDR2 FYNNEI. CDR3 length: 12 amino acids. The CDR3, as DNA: TGTGCCAGCAGCCGAGCTAACACTGAAGCTTTCTTT. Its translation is CASSRANTEAFF.

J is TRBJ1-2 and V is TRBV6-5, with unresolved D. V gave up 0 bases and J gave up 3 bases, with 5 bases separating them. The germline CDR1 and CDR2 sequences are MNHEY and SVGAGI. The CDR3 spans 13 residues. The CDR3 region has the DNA TGTGCCAGCAGTTACTCGAGGTACTATGGCTACACCTTC. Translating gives CASSYSRYYGYTF.

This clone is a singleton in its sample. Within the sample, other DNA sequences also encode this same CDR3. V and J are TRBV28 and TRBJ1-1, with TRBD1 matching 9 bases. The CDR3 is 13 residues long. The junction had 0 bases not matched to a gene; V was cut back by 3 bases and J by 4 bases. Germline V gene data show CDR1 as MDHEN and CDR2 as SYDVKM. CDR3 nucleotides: TGTGCCAGCAGTTTGACAGGGGGCACTGAAGCTTTCTTT. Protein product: CASSLTGGTEAFF.

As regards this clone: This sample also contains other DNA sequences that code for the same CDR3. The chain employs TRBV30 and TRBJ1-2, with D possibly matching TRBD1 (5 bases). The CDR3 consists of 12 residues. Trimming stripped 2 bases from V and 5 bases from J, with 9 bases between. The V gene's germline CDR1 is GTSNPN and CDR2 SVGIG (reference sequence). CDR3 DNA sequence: TGTGCCTGGAGTTCAGGGAATTATGGCTACACCTTC. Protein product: CAWSSGNYGYTF.

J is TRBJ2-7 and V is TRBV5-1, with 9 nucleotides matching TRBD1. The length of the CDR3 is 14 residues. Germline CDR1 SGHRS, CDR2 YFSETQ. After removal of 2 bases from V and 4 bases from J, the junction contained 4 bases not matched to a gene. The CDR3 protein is CASSFLTGGYEQYF. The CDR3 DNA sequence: TGCGCCAGCAGCTTCCTGACAGGGGGGTACGAGCAGTACTTC.

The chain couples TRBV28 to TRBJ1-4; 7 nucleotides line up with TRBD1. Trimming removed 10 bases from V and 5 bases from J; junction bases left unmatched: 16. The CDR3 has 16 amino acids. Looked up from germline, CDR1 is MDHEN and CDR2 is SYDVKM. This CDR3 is CATTDPRTGENEKLFF. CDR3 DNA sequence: TGTGCCACTACTGACCCGAGGACAGGAGAAAATGAAAAACTGTTTTTT.

This chain's CDR3 is CASHRQAVNQPQHF. The CDR3 nucleotides are TGTGCCAGCCATAGACAGGCCGTAAATCAGCCCCAGCATTTT. J is TRBJ1-5 and V is TRBV28, with D perhaps TRBD1 (6 bases). V was cut by 8 bases and J by 4 bases, with 15 bases left in between. Germline lookup yields CDR1 MDHEN and CDR2 SYDVKM. CDR3 length: 14 residues. The full variable domain, in which reference TRBV28 and TRBJ1-5 provide the parts outside the CDR3, is DVKVTQSSRYLVKRTGEKVFLECVQDMDHENMFWYRQDPGLGLRLIYFSYDVKMKEKGDIPEGYSVSREKKERFSLILESASTNQTSMYLCASHRQAVNQPQHFGDGTRLSIL.

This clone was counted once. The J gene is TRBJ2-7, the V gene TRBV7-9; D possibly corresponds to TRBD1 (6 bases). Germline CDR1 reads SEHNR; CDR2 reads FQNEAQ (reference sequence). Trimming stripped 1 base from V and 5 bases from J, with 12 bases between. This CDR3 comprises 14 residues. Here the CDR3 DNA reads TGTGCCAGCAGCTTAGAGTCTAGGGACAACGAGCAGTACTTC. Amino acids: CASSLESRDNEQYF.

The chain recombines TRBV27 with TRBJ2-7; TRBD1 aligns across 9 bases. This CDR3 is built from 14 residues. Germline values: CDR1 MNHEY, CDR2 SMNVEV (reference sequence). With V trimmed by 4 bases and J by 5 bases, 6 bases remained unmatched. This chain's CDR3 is CASSSIGTGNEQYF. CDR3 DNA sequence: TGTGCCAGCAGTTCCATTGGGACAGGGAACGAGCAGTACTTC.

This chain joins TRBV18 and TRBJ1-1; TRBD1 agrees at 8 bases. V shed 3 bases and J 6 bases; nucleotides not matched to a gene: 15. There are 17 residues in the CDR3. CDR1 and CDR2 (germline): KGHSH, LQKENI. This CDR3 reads CASSPALDRVRGPEAFF. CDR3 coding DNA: TGTGCCAGCTCACCTGCCCTGGACAGGGTAAGGGGACCTGAAGCTTTCTTT.

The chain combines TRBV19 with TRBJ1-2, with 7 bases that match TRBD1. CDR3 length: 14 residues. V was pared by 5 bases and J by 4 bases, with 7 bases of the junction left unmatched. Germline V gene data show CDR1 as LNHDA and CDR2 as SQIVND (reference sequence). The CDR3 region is CASSGDSAFYGYTF. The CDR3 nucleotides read TGTGCCAGTAGTGGGGACAGCGCATTCTATGGCTACACCTTC.

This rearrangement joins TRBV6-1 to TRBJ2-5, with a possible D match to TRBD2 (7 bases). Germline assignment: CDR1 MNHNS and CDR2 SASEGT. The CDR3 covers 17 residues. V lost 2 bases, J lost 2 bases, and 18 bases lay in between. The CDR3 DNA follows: TGTGCCAGCAGTGAACGGGGAGGGGGGAGGCCACAAGAGACCCAGTACTTC. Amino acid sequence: CASSERGGGRPQETQYF.

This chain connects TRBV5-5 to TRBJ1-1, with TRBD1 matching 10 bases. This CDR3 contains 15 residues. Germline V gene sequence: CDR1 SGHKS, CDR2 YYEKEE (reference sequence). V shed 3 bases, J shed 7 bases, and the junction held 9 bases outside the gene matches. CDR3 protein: CASSYLTGGKGEAFF. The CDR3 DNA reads TGTGCCAGCAGCTATTTGACAGGGGGCAAAGGTGAAGCTTTCTTT.

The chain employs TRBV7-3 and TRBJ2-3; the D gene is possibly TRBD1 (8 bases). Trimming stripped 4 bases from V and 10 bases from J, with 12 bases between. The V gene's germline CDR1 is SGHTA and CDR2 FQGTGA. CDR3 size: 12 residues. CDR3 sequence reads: CASSYTGGAQYF. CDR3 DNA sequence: TGTGCCAGCAGCTACACAGGGGGGGCGCAGTATTTT. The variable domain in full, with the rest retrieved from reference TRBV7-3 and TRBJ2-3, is GAGVSQTPSNKVTEKGKYVELRCDPISGHTALYWYRQSLGQGPEFLIYFQGTGAADDSGLPNDRFFAVRPEGSVSTLKIQRTERGDSAVYLCASSYTGGAQYFGPGTRLTVL.

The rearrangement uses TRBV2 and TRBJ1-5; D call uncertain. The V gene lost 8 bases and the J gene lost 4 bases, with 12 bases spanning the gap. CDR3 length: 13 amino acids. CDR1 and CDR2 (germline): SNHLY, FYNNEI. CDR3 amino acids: CASASSLNQPQHF. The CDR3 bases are TGTGCCAGCGCCTCTAGTCTAAATCAGCCCCAGCATTTT.